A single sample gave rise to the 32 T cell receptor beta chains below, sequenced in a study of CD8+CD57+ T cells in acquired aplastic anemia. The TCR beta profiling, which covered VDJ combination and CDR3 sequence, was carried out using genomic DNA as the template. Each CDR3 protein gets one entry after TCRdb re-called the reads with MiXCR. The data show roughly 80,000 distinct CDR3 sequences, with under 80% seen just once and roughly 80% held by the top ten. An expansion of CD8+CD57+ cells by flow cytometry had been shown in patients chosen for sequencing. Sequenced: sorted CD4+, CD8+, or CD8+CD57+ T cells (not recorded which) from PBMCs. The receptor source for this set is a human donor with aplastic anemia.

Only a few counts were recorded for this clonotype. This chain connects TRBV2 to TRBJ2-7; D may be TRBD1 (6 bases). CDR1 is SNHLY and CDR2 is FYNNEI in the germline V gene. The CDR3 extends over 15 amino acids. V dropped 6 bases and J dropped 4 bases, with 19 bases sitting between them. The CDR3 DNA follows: TGTGCCAGCAGCTGGGGGCAGGGGACAATTTACGAGCAGTACTTC. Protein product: CASSWGQGTIYEQYF.

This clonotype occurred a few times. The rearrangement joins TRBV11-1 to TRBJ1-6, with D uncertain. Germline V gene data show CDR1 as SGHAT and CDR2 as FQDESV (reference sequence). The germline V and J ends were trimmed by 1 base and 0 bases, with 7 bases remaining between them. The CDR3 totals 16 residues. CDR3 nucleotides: TGTGCCAGCAGCTTAGGGGCAAGCTCCTATAATTCACCCCTCCACTTT. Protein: CASSLGASSYNSPLHF.

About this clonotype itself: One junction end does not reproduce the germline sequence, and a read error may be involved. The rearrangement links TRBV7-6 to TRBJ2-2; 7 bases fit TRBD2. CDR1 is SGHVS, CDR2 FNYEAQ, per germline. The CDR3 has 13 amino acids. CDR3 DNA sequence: TGTGCCAGCAGCTTCGGGGGGACCGGGCAGCTGTTTTTT. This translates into CASSFGGTGQLFF.

DNA for the CDR3: TGTGCCACCAGTGATTTCCAGAACAATGAGCAGTTCTTC. Residues: CATSDFQNNEQFF. The V and J genes are TRBV24-1 and TRBJ2-1; D remains ambiguous. This CDR3 spans 13 amino acids. The germline V gene encodes CDR1 KGHDR and CDR2 SFDVKD. V shed 1 base and J shed 5 bases, with 5 bases lying between them.

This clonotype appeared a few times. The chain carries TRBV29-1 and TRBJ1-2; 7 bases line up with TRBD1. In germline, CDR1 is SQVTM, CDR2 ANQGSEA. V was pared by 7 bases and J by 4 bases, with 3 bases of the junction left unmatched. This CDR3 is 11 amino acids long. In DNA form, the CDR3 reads TGCAGCGGGAGGGACAGCTATGGCTACACCTTC. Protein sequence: CSGRDSYGYTF.

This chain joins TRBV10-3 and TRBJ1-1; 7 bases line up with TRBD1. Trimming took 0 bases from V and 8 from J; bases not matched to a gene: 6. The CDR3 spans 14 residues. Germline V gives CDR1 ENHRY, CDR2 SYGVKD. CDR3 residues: CAISESNTGAEAFF. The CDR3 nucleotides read TGTGCCATCAGTGAGTCAAATACAGGGGCCGAAGCTTTCTTT.

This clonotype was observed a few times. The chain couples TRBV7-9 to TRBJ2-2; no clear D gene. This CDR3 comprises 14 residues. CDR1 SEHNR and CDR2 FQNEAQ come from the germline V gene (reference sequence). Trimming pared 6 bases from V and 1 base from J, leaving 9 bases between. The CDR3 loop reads CASRSWWNTGELFF. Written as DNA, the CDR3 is TGTGCCAGCAGGTCCTGGTGGAACACCGGGGAGCTGTTTTTT.

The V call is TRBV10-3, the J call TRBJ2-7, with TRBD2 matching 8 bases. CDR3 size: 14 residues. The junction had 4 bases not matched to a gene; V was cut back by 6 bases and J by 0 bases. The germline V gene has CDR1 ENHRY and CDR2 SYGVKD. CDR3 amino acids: CAIRLAGSSYEQYF. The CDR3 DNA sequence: TGTGCCATCAGGCTAGCGGGCTCCTCCTACGAGCAGTACTTC.

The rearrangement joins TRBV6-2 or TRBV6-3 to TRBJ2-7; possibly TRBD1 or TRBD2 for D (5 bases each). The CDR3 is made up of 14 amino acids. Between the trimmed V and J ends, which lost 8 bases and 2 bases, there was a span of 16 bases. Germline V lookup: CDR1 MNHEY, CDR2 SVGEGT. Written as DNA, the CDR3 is TGTGCCAGCGTGGGGGACGGCCTAACCTACGAGCAGTACTTC. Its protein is CASVGDGLTYEQYF.

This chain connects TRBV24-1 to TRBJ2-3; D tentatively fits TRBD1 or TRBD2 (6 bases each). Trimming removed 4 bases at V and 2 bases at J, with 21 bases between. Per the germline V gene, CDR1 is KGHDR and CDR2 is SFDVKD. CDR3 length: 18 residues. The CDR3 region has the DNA TGTGCCACCAGTGACCCTTGGCGGGACACATATCTCACAGATACGCAGTATTTT. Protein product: CATSDPWRDTYLTDTQYF.

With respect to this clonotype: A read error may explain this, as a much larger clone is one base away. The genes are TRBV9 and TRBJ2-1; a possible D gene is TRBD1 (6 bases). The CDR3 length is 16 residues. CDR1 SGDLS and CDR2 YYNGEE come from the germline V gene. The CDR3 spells CASSVEGGSSYNEQSF. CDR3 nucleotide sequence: TGTGCCAGCAGCGTAGAAGGGGGTAGCTCCTACAATGAGCAGTCCTTC.

CDR3 protein: CATSDLVNHQETQYF. The CDR3 DNA reads TGTGCCACCAGTGATTTGGTAAATCACCAAGAGACCCAGTACTTC. The chain couples TRBV24-1 to TRBJ2-5; D is uncertain. CDR1 and CDR2 (germline): KGHDR, SFDVKD. V was trimmed by 0 bases and J by 0 bases, leaving 7 bases between them. The CDR3 has 15 residues.

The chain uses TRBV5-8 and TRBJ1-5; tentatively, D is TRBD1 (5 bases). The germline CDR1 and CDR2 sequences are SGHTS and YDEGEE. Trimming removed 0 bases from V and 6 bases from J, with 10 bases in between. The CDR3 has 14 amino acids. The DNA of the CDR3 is TGTGCCAGCAGCTTGGGGCCAGGGAGTCAGCCCCAGCATTTT. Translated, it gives CASSLGPGSQPQHF.

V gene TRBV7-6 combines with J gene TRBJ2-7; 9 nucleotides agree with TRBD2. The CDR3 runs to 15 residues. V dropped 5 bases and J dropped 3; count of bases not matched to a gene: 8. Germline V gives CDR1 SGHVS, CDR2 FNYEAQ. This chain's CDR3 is CASSAAGGPRYEQYF. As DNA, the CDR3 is TGTGCCAGCAGCGCGGCGGGGGGGCCTCGCTACGAGCAGTACTTC.

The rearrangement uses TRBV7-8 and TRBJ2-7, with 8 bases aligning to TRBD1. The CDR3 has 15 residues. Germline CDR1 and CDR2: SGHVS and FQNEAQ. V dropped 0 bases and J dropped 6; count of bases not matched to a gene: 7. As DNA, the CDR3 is TGTGCCAGCAGCTTAGCTCTGTCCGGGACAGGCGAGCAGTACTTC. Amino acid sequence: CASSLALSGTGEQYF.

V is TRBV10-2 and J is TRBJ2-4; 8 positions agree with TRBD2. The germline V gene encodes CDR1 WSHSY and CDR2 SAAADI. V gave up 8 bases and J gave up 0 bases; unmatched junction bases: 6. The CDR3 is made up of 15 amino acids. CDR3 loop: CASGPGGLAKNIQYF. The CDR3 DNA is TGCGCCAGCGGCCCGGGGGGGCTAGCCAAAAACATTCAGTACTTC.

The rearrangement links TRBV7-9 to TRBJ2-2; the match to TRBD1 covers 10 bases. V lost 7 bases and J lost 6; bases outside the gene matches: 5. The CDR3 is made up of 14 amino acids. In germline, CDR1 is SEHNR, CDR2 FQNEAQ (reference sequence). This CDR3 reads CASTRQGAAGELFF. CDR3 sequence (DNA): TGTGCCAGCACCCGACAGGGGGCAGCCGGGGAGCTGTTTTTT.

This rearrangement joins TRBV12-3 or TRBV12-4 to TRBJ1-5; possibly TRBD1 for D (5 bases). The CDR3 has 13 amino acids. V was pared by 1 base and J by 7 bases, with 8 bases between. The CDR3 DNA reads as TGTGCCAGCAGTTTAGTCACAGGCCAGCCCCAGCATTTT. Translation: CASSLVTGQPQHF.

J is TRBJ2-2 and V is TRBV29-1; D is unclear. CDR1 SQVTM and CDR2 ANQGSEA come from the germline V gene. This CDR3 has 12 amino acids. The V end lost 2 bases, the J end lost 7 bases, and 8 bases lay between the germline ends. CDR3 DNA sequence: TGCAGCGTTGAAAAGGGCAACGGGGAGCTGTTTTTT. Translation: CSVEKGNGELFF.

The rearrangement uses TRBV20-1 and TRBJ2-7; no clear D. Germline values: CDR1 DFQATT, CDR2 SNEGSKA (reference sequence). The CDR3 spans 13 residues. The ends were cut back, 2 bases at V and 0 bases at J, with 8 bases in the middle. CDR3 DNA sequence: TGCAGTGCTAGATTCGGGTCCTCCTACGAGCAGTACTTC. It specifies CSARFGSSYEQYF.

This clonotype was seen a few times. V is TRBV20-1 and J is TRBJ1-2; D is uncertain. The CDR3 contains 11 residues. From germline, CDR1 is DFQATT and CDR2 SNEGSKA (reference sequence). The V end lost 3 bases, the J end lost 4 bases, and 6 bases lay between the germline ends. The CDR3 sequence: CSASRGYGYTF. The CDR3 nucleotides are TGCAGTGCTAGTCGCGGCTATGGCTACACCTTC.

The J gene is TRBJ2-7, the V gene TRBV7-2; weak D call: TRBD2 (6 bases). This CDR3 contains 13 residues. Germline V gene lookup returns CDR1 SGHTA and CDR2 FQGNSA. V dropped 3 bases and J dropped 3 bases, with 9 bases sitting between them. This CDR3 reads CASSLGLNYEQYF. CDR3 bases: TGTGCCAGCAGCTTGGGACTGAACTACGAGCAGTACTTC.

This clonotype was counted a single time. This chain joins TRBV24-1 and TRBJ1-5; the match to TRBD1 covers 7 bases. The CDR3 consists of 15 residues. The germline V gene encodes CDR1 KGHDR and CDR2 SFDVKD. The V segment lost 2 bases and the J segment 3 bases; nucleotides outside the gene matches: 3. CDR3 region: CATSDWDSFNQPQHF. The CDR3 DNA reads TGTGCCACCAGTGATTGGGACAGTTTCAATCAGCCCCAGCATTTT.

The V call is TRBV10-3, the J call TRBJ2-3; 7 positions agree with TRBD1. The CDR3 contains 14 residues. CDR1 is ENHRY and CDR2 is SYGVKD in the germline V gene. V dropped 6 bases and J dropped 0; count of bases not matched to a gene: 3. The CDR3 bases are TGTGCCATCAGCGACAGGGAGAGCACAGATACGCAGTATTTT. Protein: CAISDRESTDTQYF.

The CDR3 spells CASSLWGGVKYF. The CDR3 nucleotides are TGTGCCAGCAGCTTGTGGGGTGGCGTTAAGTACTTC. The chain carries TRBV5-6 and TRBJ2-5; no clear D gene. Germline V gives CDR1 SGHDT, CDR2 YYEEEE. The length of the CDR3 is 12 residues. V was shortened by 1 base and J by 12 bases, with 13 bases between the two germline ends.

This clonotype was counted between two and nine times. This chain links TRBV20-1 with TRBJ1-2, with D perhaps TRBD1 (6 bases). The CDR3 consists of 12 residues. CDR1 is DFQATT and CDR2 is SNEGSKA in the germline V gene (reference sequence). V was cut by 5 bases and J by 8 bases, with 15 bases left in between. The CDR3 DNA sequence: TGCAGTGCTTATACAGGGCCAGGAGGCTACACCTTC. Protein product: CSAYTGPGGYTF.

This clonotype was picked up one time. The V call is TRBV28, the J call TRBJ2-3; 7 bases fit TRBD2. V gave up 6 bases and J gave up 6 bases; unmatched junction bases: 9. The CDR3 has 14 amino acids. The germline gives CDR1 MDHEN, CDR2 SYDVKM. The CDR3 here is CASSLNPRGDTQYF. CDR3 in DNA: TGTGCCAGCAGCCTCAATCCGCGGGGGGATACGCAGTATTTT.

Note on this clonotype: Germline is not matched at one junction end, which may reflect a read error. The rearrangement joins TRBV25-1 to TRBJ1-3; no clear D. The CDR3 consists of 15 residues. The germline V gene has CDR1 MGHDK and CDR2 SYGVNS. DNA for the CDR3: TGTGCCGGCAGCACGGGAGTAGTCTCTGGAAACACCATATATTTT. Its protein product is CAGSTGVVSGNTIYF.

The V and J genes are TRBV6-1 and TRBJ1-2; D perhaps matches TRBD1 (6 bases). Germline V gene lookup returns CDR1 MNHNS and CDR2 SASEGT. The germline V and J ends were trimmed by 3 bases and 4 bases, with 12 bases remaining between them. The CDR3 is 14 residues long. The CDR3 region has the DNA TGTGCCAGCAGTGACGGGGGCGTCGGCTATGGCTACACCTTC. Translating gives CASSDGGVGYGYTF.

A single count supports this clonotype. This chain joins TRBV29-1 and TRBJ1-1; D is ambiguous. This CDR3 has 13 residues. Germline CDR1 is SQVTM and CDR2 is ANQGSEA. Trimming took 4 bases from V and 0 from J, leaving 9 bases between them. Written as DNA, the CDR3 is TGCAGCGTTGTCGTGGATATGAACACTGAAGCTTTCTTT. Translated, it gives CSVVVDMNTEAFF.

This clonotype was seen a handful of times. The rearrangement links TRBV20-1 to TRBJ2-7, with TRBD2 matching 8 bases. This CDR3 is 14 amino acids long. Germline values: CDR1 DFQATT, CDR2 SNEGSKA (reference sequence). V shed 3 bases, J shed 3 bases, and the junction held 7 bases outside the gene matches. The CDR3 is CSASDRGRFYEQYF. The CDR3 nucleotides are TGCAGTGCTAGTGATCGCGGGAGGTTCTACGAGCAGTACTTC.

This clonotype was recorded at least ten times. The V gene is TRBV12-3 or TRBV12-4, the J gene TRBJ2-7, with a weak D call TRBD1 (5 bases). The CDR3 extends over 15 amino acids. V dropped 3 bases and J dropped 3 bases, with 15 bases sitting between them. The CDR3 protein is CASSFEAGPGYEQYF. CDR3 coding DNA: TGTGCCAGCAGTTTTGAGGCAGGGCCTGGCTACGAGCAGTACTTC.